Only a few counts were recorded for the clone carrying this T cell receptor (beta chain). Its antigen is currently unknown. V lost 5 bases to trimming and J lost 4 bases; unmatched junction nucleotides: 9. The CDR3 loop spans 16 amino acids. Germline lookup yields CDR1 SEHNR and CDR2 FQNEAQ (reference sequence). The source of the sample is a study of CD8 T cells in ankylosing spondylitis. General study findings and limits: It was reported that disease-linked clones were significantly enriched in matched ankylosing spondylitis synovial fluid. Seemingly characteristic of ankylosing spondylitis blood was a TCR beta motif consisting of about 8 highly homologous variants. Relatively rare in peripheral blood, disease-linked clones were also CD8+. Earlier reports found some motif variants in synovial fluid and blood in reactive arthritis.

5'-RACE, quantitative and with molecular barcodes, yielded the TCR beta libraries. TCRdb reprocessed the 5' RACE reads with MiXCR, giving one entry per CDR3 protein. The sample comprises some 130,000 distinct CDR3 sequences, 15% to 20% of which are singletons, and roughly 30% rests with the top ten. The rearrangement uses TRBV7-9 and TRBJ2-1; 9 positions agree with TRBD2. This sequence originates from a male donor with ankylosing spondylitis. Material: blood, either unsorted or a sorted T cell fraction (not recorded which). The CDR3 protein is CASSPRLADLYNEQFF. The CDR3 nucleotides are TGTGCCAGCAGCCCGAGACTAGCGGACTTATACAATGAGCAGTTCTTC. Complete variable domain (other parts from reference TRBV7-9 and TRBJ2-1): DTGVSQNPRHKITKRGQNVTFRCDPISEHNRLYWYRQTLGQGPEFLTYFQNEAQLEKSRLLSDRFSAERPKGSFSTLEIQRTEQGDSAMYLCASSPRLADLYNEQFFGPGTRLTVL.